This TCR beta chain originates from a study of blood T cell repertoires in COVID-19. This clone was seen only once. Patients at the Seattle site were enrolled during active infection and followed longitudinally. In the source study's methods: Scientists estimated how many nucleated cells there were by amplifying reference gene primers. The assay was immunoSEQ multiplex PCR, and TCRdb's table has in-frame clones only and misses some. V and J calls and clone size are given by that table; D and trimming were obtained from the DNA. The sample includes roughly 180,000 clones, around 82% of them seen just once. The CDR3 runs 14 residues. The germline CDR1 and CDR2 sequences are SGHTA and FQGNSA. V lost 1 base and J 8 bases, leaving 12 bases between the germline ends.

The J gene is TRBJ2-1, the V gene TRBV7-2; maybe TRBD2 (5 bases). Input material: peripheral blood. This TCR was recovered from a man older than 75 with COVID-19, enrolled during active disease. CDR3 in amino acids: CASSLDPSRDEQFF. The CDR3 DNA sequence: TGTGCCAGCAGCTTAGACCCCTCGAGGGATGAGCAGTTCTTC.